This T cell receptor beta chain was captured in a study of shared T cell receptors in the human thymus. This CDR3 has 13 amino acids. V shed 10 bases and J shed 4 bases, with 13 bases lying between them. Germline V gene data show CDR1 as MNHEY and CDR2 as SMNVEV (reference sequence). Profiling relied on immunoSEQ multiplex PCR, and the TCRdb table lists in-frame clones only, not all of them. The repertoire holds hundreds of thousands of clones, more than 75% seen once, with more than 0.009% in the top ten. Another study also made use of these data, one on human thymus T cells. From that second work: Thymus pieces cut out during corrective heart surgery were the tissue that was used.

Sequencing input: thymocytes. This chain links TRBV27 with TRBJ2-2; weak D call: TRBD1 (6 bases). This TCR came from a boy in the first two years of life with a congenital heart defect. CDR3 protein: CATSRGFTGELFF. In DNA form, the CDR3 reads TGTGCCACCTCCAGGGGTTTCACCGGGGAGCTGTTTTTT.